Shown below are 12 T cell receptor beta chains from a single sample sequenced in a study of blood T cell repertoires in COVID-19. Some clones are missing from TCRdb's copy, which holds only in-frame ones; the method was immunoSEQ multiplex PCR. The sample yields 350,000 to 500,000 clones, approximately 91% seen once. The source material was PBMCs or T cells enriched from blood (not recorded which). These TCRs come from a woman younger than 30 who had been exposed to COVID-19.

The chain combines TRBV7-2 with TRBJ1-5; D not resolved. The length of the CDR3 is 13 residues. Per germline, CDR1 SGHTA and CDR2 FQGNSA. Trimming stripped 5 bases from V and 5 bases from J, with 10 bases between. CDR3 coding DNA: TGTGCCAGCAGCCTAGACCAGTATCAGCCCCAGCATTTT. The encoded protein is CASSLDQYQPQHF.

The CDR3 here is CASGPGGSYEQYF. The CDR3 DNA reads as TGTGCCAGCGGACCGGGGGGTTCCTACGAGCAGTACTTC. This chain uses TRBV5-6 with TRBJ2-7, with 7 bases aligning to TRBD2. V gave up 7 bases and J gave up 1 base; unmatched junction bases: 5. The CDR3 is 13 residues long. CDR1 and CDR2 from the germline V gene are SGHDT and YYEEEE.

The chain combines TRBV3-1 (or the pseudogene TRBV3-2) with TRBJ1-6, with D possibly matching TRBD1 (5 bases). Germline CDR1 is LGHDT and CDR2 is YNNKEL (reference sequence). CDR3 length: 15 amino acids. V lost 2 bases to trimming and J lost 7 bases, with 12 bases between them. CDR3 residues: CASSQSDTGNSPLHF. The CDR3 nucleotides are TGTGCCAGCAGCCAATCGGACACCGGGAATTCACCCCTCCACTTT.

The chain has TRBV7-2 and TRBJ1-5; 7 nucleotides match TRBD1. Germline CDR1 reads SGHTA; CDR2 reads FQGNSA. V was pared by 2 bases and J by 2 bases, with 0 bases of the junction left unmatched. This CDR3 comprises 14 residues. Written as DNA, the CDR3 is TGTGCCAGCAGCTTAACAGGGGGCAATCAGCCCCAGCATTTT. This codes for CASSLTGGNQPQHF.

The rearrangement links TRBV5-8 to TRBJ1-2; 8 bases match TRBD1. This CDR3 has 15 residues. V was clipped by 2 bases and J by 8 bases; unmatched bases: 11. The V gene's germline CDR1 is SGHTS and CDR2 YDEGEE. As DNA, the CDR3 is TGTGCCAGCAGCTTACGACAGGGGCGGGAGTACGGCTACACCTTC. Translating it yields CASSLRQGREYGYTF.

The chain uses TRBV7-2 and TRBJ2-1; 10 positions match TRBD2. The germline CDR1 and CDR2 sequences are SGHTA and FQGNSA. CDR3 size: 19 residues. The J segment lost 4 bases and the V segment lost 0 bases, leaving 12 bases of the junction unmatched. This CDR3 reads CASSLALIRGLAIYNEQFF. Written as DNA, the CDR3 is TGTGCCAGCAGCTTAGCCTTGATCCGGGGACTAGCGATTTACAATGAGCAGTTCTTC.

The chain's CDR3 is CAIPSLNPDRELVDGYTF. Here the CDR3 DNA reads TGTGCCATCCCCTCCCTAAACCCGGACAGGGAACTTGTCGATGGCTACACCTTC. V gene TRBV10-3 combines with J gene TRBJ1-2; 8 nucleotides match TRBD1. This CDR3 contains 18 residues. Germline V gives CDR1 ENHRY, CDR2 SYGVKD. Trimming took 8 bases from V and 6 from J; bases not matched to a gene: 23.

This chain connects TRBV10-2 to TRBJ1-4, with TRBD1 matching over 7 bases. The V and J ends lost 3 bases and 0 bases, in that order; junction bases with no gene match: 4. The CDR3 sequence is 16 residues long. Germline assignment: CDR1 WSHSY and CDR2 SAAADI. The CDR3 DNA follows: TGCGCCAGCAGTGAAAACAGGGGTGCAACTAATGAAAAACTGTTTTTT. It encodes CASSENRGATNEKLFF.

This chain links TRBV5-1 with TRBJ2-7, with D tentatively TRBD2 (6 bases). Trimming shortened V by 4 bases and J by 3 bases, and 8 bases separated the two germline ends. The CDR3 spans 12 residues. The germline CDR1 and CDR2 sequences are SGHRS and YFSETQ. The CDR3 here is CASSVSGYEQYF. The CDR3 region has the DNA TGCGCCAGCAGCGTTAGCGGCTACGAGCAGTACTTC.

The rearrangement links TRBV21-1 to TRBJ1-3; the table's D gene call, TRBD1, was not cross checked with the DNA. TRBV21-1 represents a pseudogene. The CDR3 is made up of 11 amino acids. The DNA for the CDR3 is TGTGCCAGCACGAGCGGACAGGTACGGTATTTT. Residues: CASTSGQVRYF.

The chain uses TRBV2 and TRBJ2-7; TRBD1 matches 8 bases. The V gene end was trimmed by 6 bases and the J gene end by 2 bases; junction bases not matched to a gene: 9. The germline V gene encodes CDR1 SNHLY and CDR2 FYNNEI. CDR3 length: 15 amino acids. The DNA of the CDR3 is TGTGCCAGCAGCGCCGACAGGGGCTTTACCTACGAGCAGTACTTC. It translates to CASSADRGFTYEQYF.

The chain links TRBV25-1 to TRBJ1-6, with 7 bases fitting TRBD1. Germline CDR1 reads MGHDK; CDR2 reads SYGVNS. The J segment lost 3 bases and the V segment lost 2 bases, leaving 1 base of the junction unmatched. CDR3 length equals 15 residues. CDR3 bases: TGTGCCAGCAGTGAAGCAGGGGGCTATAATTCACCCCTCCACTTT. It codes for CASSEAGGYNSPLHF. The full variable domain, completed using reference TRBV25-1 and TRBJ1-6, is EADIYQTPRYLVIGTGKKITLECSQTMGHDKMYWYQQDPGMELHLIHYSYGVNSTEKGDLSSESTVSRIRTEHFPLTLESARPSHTSQYLCASSEAGGYNSPLHFGNGTRLTVT.